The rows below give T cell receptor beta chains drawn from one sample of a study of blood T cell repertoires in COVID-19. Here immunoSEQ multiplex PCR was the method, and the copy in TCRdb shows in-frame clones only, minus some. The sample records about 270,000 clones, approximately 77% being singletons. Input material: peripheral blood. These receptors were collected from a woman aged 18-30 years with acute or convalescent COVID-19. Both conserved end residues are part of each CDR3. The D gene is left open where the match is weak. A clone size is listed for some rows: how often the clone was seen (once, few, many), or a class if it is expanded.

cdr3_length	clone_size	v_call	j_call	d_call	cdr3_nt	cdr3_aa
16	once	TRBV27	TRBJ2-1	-	TGTGCCAGCAGTTTAAGGGGGAGGGCCCTTTTGGGGGAGCAGTTCTTC	CASSLRGRALLGEQFF
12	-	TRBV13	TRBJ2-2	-	TGTGCCAGCAGCTTAGCGACCGGGGAGCTGTTTTTT	CASSLATGELFF
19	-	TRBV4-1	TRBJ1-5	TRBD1	TGCGCCAGCAGCCAAGAAGTCGGAGGACAGGGGGCGTTTTCTCAGCCCCAGCATTTT	CASSQEVGGQGAFSQPQHF
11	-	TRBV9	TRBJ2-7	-	TGTGCCAGCAGTGGGGGAGGCGAGCAGTACTTC	CASSGGGEQYF
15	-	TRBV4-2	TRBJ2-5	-	TGTGCCAGCAGCCAAGATCCCCGGGAACAAGAGACCCAGTACTTC	CASSQDPREQETQYF
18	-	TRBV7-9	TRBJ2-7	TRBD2	TGTGCCAGCAGCAACCGGGGGGGCCCCGGGAGCGGGCCCTACGAGCAGTACTTC	CASSNRGGPGSGPYEQYF
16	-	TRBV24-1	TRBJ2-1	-	TGTGCCACCAGTGAAACAGGGGTCAGCGGGTCCAATGAGCAGTTCTTC	CATSETGVSGSNEQFF
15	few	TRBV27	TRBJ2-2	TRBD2	TGTGCCAGCAGTCTAGCGGGGGTGAACACCGGGGAGCTGTTTTTT	CASSLAGVNTGELFF
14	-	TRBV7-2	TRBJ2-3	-	TGTGCCAGCAGCTTAGAACAGGGCCGTGATACGCAGTATTTT	CASSLEQGRDTQYF
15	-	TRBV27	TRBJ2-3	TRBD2	TGTGCCAGCAGTTGGCTAGCGGGAGATACAGATACGCAGTATTTT	CASSWLAGDTDTQYF
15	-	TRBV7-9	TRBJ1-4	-	TGTGCCAGCAGCTTAGGGACAGTTGGTAATGAAAAACTGTTTTTT	CASSLGTVGNEKLFF
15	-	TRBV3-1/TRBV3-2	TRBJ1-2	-	TGTGCCAGCAGCCAAGAGGATGGTCGGGGCTATGGCTACACCTTC	CASSQEDGRGYGYTF
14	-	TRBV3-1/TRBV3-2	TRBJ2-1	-	TGTGCCAGCAGCCGACGGGACTTTAACAATGAGCAGTTCTTC	CASSRRDFNNEQFF
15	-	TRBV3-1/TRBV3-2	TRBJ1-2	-	TGTGCCAGCAGCCTAAAGGGACTTACGAACTATGGCTACACCTTC	CASSLKGLTNYGYTF
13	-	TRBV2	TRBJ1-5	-	TGTGCCAGCAGTGGGGGGACAAATCAGCCCCAGCATTTT	CASSGGTNQPQHF
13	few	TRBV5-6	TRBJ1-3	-	TGTGCCAGCAGCTTGGCCAGGGGAAACACCATATATTTT	CASSLARGNTIYF
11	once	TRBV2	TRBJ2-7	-	TGTGCCAGCAGTGAGGCCGGGGAGCAGTACTTC	CASSEAGEQYF
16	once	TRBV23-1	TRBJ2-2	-	TGCGCCAGCAGTCACAGTGGGCACCCGAACACCGGGGAGCTGTTTTTT	CASSHSGHPNTGELFF
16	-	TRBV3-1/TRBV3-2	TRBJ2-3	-	TGTGCCAGCAGCCAAAGCGCAGGGATGCGGACAGATACGCAGTATTTT	CASSQSAGMRTDTQYF
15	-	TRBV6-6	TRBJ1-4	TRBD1	TGTGCCAGCAGTCCGCCGGGACAGGGGGACGAAAAACTGTTTTTT	CASSPPGQGDEKLFF
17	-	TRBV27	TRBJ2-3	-	TGTGCCAGCAGTTTATTACTTAGCGGATACGGGCCAGATACGCAGTATTTT	CASSLLLSGYGPDTQYF
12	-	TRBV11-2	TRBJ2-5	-	TGTGCCAGCAGCTTTTCCCAGGGAACCCAGTACTTC	CASSFSQGTQYF
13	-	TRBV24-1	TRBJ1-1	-	TGTGCCACACGGGGTTACACGAACACTGAAGCTTTCTTT	CATRGYTNTEAFF
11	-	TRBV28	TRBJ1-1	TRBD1	TGTGCCAGCAGATGGACAGGCGAAGCTTTCTTT	CASRWTGEAFF
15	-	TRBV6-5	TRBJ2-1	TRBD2	TGTGCCAGCAGATTCGGACTAGCGGAGTACAATGAGCAGTTCTTC	CASRFGLAEYNEQFF
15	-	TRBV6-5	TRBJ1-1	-	TGTGCCAGCAGTCCGTCAGGGGCTATGAACACTGAAGCTTTCTTT	CASSPSGAMNTEAFF
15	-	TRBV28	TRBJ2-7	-	TGTGCCAGCAGTTTAATTGAGGGCGGTCGGGGGGAGCAGTACTTC	CASSLIEGGRGEQYF
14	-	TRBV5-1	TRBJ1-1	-	TGCGCCAGCAGCGAAGGGGTTTTCGTCACTGAAGCTTTCTTT	CASSEGVFVTEAFF
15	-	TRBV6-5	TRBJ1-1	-	TGTGCCAGCCACGGACTAAGTTTAATGAACACTGAAGCTTTCTTT	CASHGLSLMNTEAFF
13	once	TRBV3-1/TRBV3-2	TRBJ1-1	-	TGTGCCAGCAGCTTCACAGGGAACACTGAAGCTTTCTTT	CASSFTGNTEAFF
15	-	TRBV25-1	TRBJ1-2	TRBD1	TGTGCCAGCAGTGAATCCATACCGACAGGGGGTGACTACACCTTC	CASSESIPTGGDYTF
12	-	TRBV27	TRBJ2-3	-	TGTGCCAGCAGTTTCTACCGAGATACGCAGTATTTT	CASSFYRDTQYF
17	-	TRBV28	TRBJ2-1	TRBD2	TGTGCCAGCAGTTTAGCGGGGACTAGGACCCCCTACAATGAGCAGTTCTTC	CASSLAGTRTPYNEQFF
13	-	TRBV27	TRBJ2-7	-	TGTGCCAGCAGTTTATTTGAGGGAGCCGAGCAGTACTTC	CASSLFEGAEQYF
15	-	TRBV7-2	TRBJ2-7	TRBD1	TGTGCCAGCAGCTACGGGACAGGGACGTCCTACGAGCAGTACTTC	CASSYGTGTSYEQYF
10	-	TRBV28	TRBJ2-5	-	TGTGCCAGCACCGGTGAGACCCAGTACTTC	CASTGETQYF
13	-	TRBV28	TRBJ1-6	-	TGTGCCAGCAGGATACAGGAAAATTCACCCCTCCACTTT	CASRIQENSPLHF
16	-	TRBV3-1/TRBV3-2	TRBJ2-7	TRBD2	TGTGCCAGCAGCCACAGGACTAGCGGGAGGGAGTACGAGCAGTACTTC	CASSHRTSGREYEQYF
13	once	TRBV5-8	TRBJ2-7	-	TGTGCCAGCAGCTTAGGGGAAACCGACGAGCAGTACTTC	CASSLGETDEQYF
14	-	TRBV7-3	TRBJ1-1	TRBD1	TGTGCCAGCAGCGAAACAGGGGTGAACACTGAAGCTTTCTTT	CASSETGVNTEAFF
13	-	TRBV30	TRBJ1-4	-	TGTGCCTGGAGTAGGGGGACAATTGAAAAACTGTTTTTT	CAWSRGTIEKLFF
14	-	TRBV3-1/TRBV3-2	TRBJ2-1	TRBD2	TGTGCCAGCAGCCTCGGACTAGCGGGAGTCGAGCAGTTCTTC	CASSLGLAGVEQFF
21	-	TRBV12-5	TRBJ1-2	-	TGTGCTAGTGGTTTATTTCAAGCTCAGGGGTCCCCAACTAGAACTAACTATGGCTACACCTTC	CASGLFQAQGSPTRTNYGYTF
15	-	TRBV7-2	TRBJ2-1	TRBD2	TGTGCCAGCAGCTCGGGACTAGCGGGAGGGTATGAGCAGTTCTTC	CASSSGLAGGYEQFF
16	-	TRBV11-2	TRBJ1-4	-	TGTGCCAGCAGCTGGTTCCCTCAGGTCGGTAGAGAAAAACTGTTTTTT	CASSWFPQVGREKLFF
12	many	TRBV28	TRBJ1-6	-	TGTGCCAACGGGGTAGGAGATTCACCCCTCCACTTT	CANGVGDSPLHF
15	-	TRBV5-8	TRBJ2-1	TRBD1	TGTGCCAGCAGCTTTGGTCCACAGGGGTACAATGAGCAGTTCTTC	CASSFGPQGYNEQFF
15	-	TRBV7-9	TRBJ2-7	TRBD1	TGTGCCAGCAGCCACCGGGACAGAGCCTCCTACGAGCAGTACTTC	CASSHRDRASYEQYF
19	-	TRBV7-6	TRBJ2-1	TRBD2	TGTGCCAGCAGCTTAGCTGGTAGCGGGAGGGTCGGGCGTTACAATGAGCAGTTCTTC	CASSLAGSGRVGRYNEQFF
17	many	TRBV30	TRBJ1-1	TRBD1	TGTGCCTGGAGTGTAGACCACAGGGGGCGCAGGTACACTGAAGCTTTCTTT	CAWSVDHRGRRYTEAFF
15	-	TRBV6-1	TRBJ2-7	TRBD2	TGTGCCAGCAGTGATTGGACTAGCGGGAGGTACGAGCAGTACTTC	CASSDWTSGRYEQYF
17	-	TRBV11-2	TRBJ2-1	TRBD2	TGTGCCAGCAGCTTAATTATCGGGACTAGCGGGTACAATGAGCAGTTCTTC	CASSLIIGTSGYNEQFF
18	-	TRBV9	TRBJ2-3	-	TGTGCCAGCAGCGTAGGGCGTTGGGGCGGAGCTAGCACAGATACGCAGTATTTT	CASSVGRWGGASTDTQYF
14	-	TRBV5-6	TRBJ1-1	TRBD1	TGTGCCAGCAGCCAACAGGGGAGGAACACTGAAGCTTTCTTT	CASSQQGRNTEAFF
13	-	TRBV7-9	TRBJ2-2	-	TGTGCCAGCAGCTTTTCCTTAACCGGGGAGCTGTTTTTT	CASSFSLTGELFF
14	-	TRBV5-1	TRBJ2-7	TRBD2	TGCGCCAGCAGCATCCTAGCGGGAGTTGACGAGCAGTACTTC	CASSILAGVDEQYF
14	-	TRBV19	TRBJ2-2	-	TGTGCCAGTAGTATAGCACAGAACACCGGGGAGCTGTTTTTT	CASSIAQNTGELFF